Following are 30 T cell receptor beta chains from one sample sequenced in a study of blood T cell repertoires in COVID-19. Libraries were prepared by immunoSEQ multiplex PCR; TCRdb keeps only in-frame clonotypes and omits some of them. The sample lists some 240,000 clones, 80% to 90% occurring once. Sequenced sample: PBMCs or T cells enriched from blood (not recorded which). The receptors were sampled from a woman aged 40 to 49 who had been exposed to COVID-19.

The V call is TRBV18, the J call TRBJ1-5; unclear D gene. The CDR3 is made up of 16 amino acids. The germline V gene encodes CDR1 KGHSH and CDR2 LQKENI. Trimming left V 4 bases short and J 2 bases short, with 15 bases between. In DNA, the CDR3 is TGTGCCAGCTCACTTACCGACGGAGGAGGCAATCAGCCCCAGCATTTT. Residues: CASSLTDGGGNQPQHF.

V gene TRBV6-2 or TRBV6-3 combines with J gene TRBJ2-7; 15 bases match TRBD2. J gave up 3 bases and V 6 bases, and 6 bases lay outside the gene matches. The CDR3 contains 16 residues. The germline V gene has CDR1 MNHEY and CDR2 SVGEGT. In DNA form, the CDR3 reads TGTGCCAGCAGCTGGACTAGCGGGAGGGGGAACTACGAGCAGTACGTC. It codes for CASSWTSGRGNYEQYV.

This clone came up a few times. The chain is built from TRBV25-1 and TRBJ2-5, with TRBD1 as a possible D gene (7 bases). Trimming took 2 bases from V and 7 from J, leaving 26 bases between them. Germline V gene sequence: CDR1 MGHDK, CDR2 SYGVNS. The CDR3 is 18 residues long. The CDR3 DNA reads TGTGCCAGCAGTGAAGCAGGGACAGCCCCTGTTAGGCGGGGGACCCAGTACTTC. It is translated as CASSEAGTAPVRRGTQYF. The full variable domain, in which reference TRBV25-1 and TRBJ2-5 provide the parts outside the CDR3, is EADIYQTPRYLVIGTGKKITLECSQTMGHDKMYWYQQDPGMELHLIHYSYGVNSTEKGDLSSESTVSRIRTEHFPLTLESARPSHTSQYLCASSEAGTAPVRRGTQYFGPGTRLLVL.

The J gene is TRBJ2-1, the V gene TRBV7-2; TRBD2 matches at 13 bases. In germline, CDR1 is SGHTA, CDR2 FQGNSA. The J segment lost 9 bases and the V segment lost 5 bases, leaving 10 bases of the junction unmatched. The CDR3 totals 16 residues. Written as DNA, the CDR3 is TGTGCCAGCAGCACCCTACTAGCGGGGGGGCGGGGTGAGCAGTTCTTC. This sequence encodes CASSTLLAGGRGEQFF.

This chain joins TRBV3-1 (or the pseudogene TRBV3-2) and TRBJ2-1, with D possibly matching TRBD2 (7 bases). Trimming removed 1 base from V and 5 bases from J, with 18 bases in between. The CDR3 has 17 amino acids. CDR1 and CDR2 (germline): LGHDT, YNNKEL (reference sequence). The CDR3 DNA reads as TGTGCCAGCAGCCAAGCGTCTGGGCTGGGGGGGCACAATGAGCAGTTCTTC. Its translation: CASSQASGLGGHNEQFF.

The chain recombines TRBV3-1 (or the pseudogene TRBV3-2) with TRBJ2-5; 7 positions agree with TRBD1. The CDR3 runs 15 residues. The germline V gene has CDR1 LGHDT and CDR2 YNNKEL (reference sequence). V lost 0 bases, J lost 4 bases, and 5 bases stayed unmatched. CDR3: CASSQDLPGGETQYF. CDR3 nucleotide sequence: TGTGCCAGCAGCCAAGATCTACCAGGGGGAGAGACCCAGTACTTC.

The chain has TRBV27 and TRBJ1-2; TRBD1 matches at 7 bases. CDR1 MNHEY and CDR2 SMNVEV come from the germline V gene (reference sequence). There are 12 residues in the CDR3. The junction had 3 bases not matched to a gene; V was cut back by 3 bases and J by 8 bases. CDR3 DNA sequence: TGTGCCAGCAGTTTTACAGGGGACGGCTACACCTTC. Translated: CASSFTGDGYTF.

As regards this clone: This sample includes further DNA sequences coding for the same CDR3. This chain joins TRBV9 and TRBJ2-1; D is perhaps TRBD1 (6 bases). This CDR3 has 15 amino acids. V was shortened by 1 base and J by 0 bases, with 8 bases between the two germline ends. Germline assignment: CDR1 SGDLS and CDR2 YYNGEE. The CDR3 reads CASSVRGSSYNEQFF. The DNA for the CDR3 is TGTGCCAGCAGCGTAAGGGGGAGCTCCTACAATGAGCAGTTCTTC.

The CDR3 here is CASSPINPGQLGAGYTF. The CDR3 nucleotides are TGTGCCAGCAGCCCCATTAACCCGGGACAACTTGGTGCTGGCTACACCTTC. The J gene is TRBJ1-2, the V gene TRBV3-1 (or the pseudogene TRBV3-2), with D tentatively TRBD1 (6 bases). The ends were cut back, 4 bases at V and 7 bases at J, with 25 bases in the middle. Germline lookup yields CDR1 LGHDT and CDR2 YNNKEL (reference sequence). The CDR3 has 17 amino acids.

This chain links TRBV6-2 or TRBV6-3 with TRBJ2-1; D perhaps matches TRBD2 (6 bases). CDR3 length: 13 residues. Germline assignment: CDR1 MNHEY and CDR2 SVGEGT. Deletions cut 6 bases from V and 8 bases from J, with 14 bases between. The CDR3 region is CASSHGTGDEQFF. CDR3 in DNA: TGTGCCAGCAGCCACGGGACGGGGGATGAGCAGTTCTTC.

The chain couples TRBV2 to TRBJ2-1; 8 bases match TRBD2. In germline, CDR1 is SNHLY, CDR2 FYNNEI. CDR3 length: 16 residues. J was trimmed by 3 bases and V by 10 bases; bases with no gene match: 14. CDR3 DNA sequence: TGTGCCACTTGGAGCCCTGAAGGGACTAGCTACAATGAGCAGTTCTTC. Protein sequence: CATWSPEGTSYNEQFF.

The count of this clone is one. At one of its ends the junction is not consistent with the germline gene, which may arise from a read error. The gene calls are TRBV5-1 and TRBJ1-5; possibly TRBD1 for D (6 bases). CDR1 is SGHRS and CDR2 is YFSETQ in the germline V gene. The CDR3 length is 15 residues. DNA for the CDR3: TGTGCCAGCAGCGAAGGGACACCGAGCAATCAGCCCCAGCATTTT. It encodes CASSEGTPSNQPQHF. Looking up the rest from reference TRBV5-1 and TRBJ1-5 gives the full variable domain: KAGVTQTPRYLIKTRGQQVTLSCSPISGHRSVSWYQQTPGQGLQFLFEYFSETQRNKGNFPGRFSGRQFSNSRSEMNVSTLELGDSALYLCASSEGTPSNQPQHFGDGTRLSIL.

The chain couples TRBV5-1 to TRBJ2-1; 9 nucleotides agree with TRBD2. J gave up 5 bases and V 9 bases, and 18 bases lay outside the gene matches. The CDR3 contains 17 residues. In germline, CDR1 is SGHRS, CDR2 YFSETQ. CDR3 DNA: TGCGCCACCATGGGCGGGAGGGGCCTGCGGGGTGACAATGAGCAGTTCTTC. It codes for CATMGGRGLRGDNEQFF. The full variable domain, with the rest looked up from reference TRBV5-1 and TRBJ2-1, is KAGVTQTPRYLIKTRGQQVTLSCSPISGHRSVSWYQQTPGQGLQFLFEYFSETQRNKGNFPGRFSGRQFSNSRSEMNVSTLELGDSALYLCATMGGRGLRGDNEQFFGPGTRLTVL.

This chain connects TRBV28 to TRBJ1-2; the D is unclear. The CDR3 is made up of 11 amino acids. CDR1 and CDR2 from the germline V gene are MDHEN and SYDVKM. Trimming removed 7 bases from V and 2 bases from J, with 5 bases in between. CDR3: CASKANYGYTF. As DNA, the CDR3 is TGTGCCAGCAAAGCCAACTATGGCTACACCTTC.

The CDR3 nucleotides are TGTGCCAGCAGCTTCACCGGGACTAGCCCCCTTGGTGAGCAGTTCTTC. As protein: CASSFTGTSPLGEQFF. The chain employs TRBV7-2 and TRBJ2-1; 9 bases line up with TRBD2. V lost 3 bases to trimming and J lost 9 bases; unmatched junction nucleotides: 12. There are 16 residues in the CDR3. Germline V gene lookup returns CDR1 SGHTA and CDR2 FQGNSA.

This sequence joins TRBV25-1 and TRBJ2-5; TRBD1 might be the D (5 bases). The CDR3 runs 16 residues. Trimming stripped 7 bases from V and 2 bases from J, with 20 bases between. Germline loops: CDR1 MGHDK, CDR2 SYGVNS. In DNA, the CDR3 is TGTGCCAGCACGTCCTCCCCGACAGCACCGCAAGAGACCCAGTACTTC. This gives the protein CASTSSPTAPQETQYF.

V and J are TRBV4-1 and TRBJ2-3; TRBD2 aligns across 7 bases. CDR3 size: 15 residues. Germline assignment: CDR1 MGHRA and CDR2 YSYEKL. J lost 0 bases, V lost 9 bases, and 9 bases had no gene match. The CDR3 reads CASKGHGGSTDTQYF. CDR3 in DNA: TGCGCCAGTAAAGGTCACGGGGGGAGCACAGATACGCAGTATTTT.

The chain combines TRBV5-1 with TRBJ1-5, with unresolved D. CDR1 and CDR2 (germline): SGHRS, YFSETQ. Trimming left V 3 bases short and J 5 bases short, with 9 bases between. This CDR3 is 13 amino acids long. CDR3 in DNA: TGCGCCAGCAGCTCGAGTGTGGATCAGCCCCAGCATTTT. Its protein is CASSSSVDQPQHF.

The gene calls are TRBV3-1 (or the pseudogene TRBV3-2) and TRBJ1-2, with a tentative D call TRBD1 (6 bases). The germline V gene encodes CDR1 LGHDT and CDR2 YNNKEL (reference sequence). Between the trimmed V and J ends, which lost 5 bases and 4 bases, there was a span of 17 bases. This CDR3 has 15 residues. CDR3 sequence reads: CASSTTGQRGYGYTF. The DNA for the CDR3 is TGTGCCAGCAGCACCACCGGACAGAGGGGCTATGGCTACACCTTC.

This clone occurred a few times. The chain carries TRBV7-3 and TRBJ2-1; 11 bases agree with TRBD2. Germline assignment: CDR1 SGHTA and CDR2 FQGTGA. The V and J ends lost 1 base and 8 bases, in that order; junction bases with no gene match: 4. The CDR3 is 15 residues long. In nucleotides, the CDR3 is TGTGCCAGCAGCTTAAATAGCGGGAGGGCCCATGAGCAGTTCTTC. It specifies CASSLNSGRAHEQFF.

The chain recombines TRBV30 with TRBJ1-1; the D gene is possibly TRBD1 (6 bases). Trimming shortened V by 3 bases and J by 3 bases, and 17 bases separated the two germline ends. This CDR3 comprises 15 residues. Germline CDR1 is GTSNPN and CDR2 is SVGIG (reference sequence). CDR3 loop: CAWRLAGRGDTEAFF. In nucleotides, the CDR3 is TGTGCCTGGAGGCTGGCGGGGAGGGGGGACACTGAAGCTTTCTTT.

The chain joins TRBV10-3 to TRBJ1-2; 8 bases line up with TRBD1. V gave up 0 bases and J gave up 7 bases; unmatched junction bases: 7. The germline V gene has CDR1 ENHRY and CDR2 SYGVKD. This CDR3 contains 15 residues. Here the CDR3 reads CAISESRQGAFGYTF. DNA for the CDR3: TGTGCCATCAGTGAGTCGCGTCAGGGGGCATTTGGCTACACCTTC.

CDR3 bases: TGTGCCAGTACCCGGACAGGAAGTAATTACTATGGCTACACCTTC. Its translation: CASTRTGSNYYGYTF. The chain combines TRBV19 with TRBJ1-2; 7 positions match TRBD1. There are 15 residues in the CDR3. Trimming removed 7 bases from V and 3 bases from J; junction bases left unmatched: 11. The germline V gene has CDR1 LNHDA and CDR2 SQIVND (reference sequence).

The chain couples TRBV18 to TRBJ1-1, with TRBD1 as a possible D gene (6 bases). Germline CDR1 and CDR2: KGHSH and LQKENI. V dropped 4 bases and J dropped 5 bases, with 20 bases sitting between them. This CDR3 spans 16 amino acids. The CDR3 nucleotides are TGTGCCAGCTCACAAGTGGTAACAGGGATGGGGACTGAAGCTTTCTTT. Its protein is CASSQVVTGMGTEAFF.

CDR3 nucleotides: TGTGCCAGCTCAACCCGGGACAGGGTAATCGACGAGCAGTACTTC. Protein: CASSTRDRVIDEQYF. This chain uses TRBV18 with TRBJ2-7, with 9 bases that match TRBD1. The CDR3 extends over 15 amino acids. V lost 5 bases to trimming and J lost 5 bases; unmatched junction nucleotides: 10. CDR1 and CDR2 (germline): KGHSH, LQKENI.

The chain is built from TRBV6-5 and TRBJ1-2; TRBD1 might be the D (5 bases). V was shortened by 6 bases and J by 0 bases, with 14 bases between the two germline ends. Germline V gene data show CDR1 as MNHEY and CDR2 as SVGAGI. The CDR3 runs to 15 residues. CDR3 sequence reads: CASSGLQDANYGYTF. The CDR3 DNA sequence: TGTGCCAGCAGCGGTCTACAGGACGCTAACTATGGCTACACCTTC.

The chain uses TRBV7-9 and TRBJ1-1; D gene uncertain. Germline V gene lookup returns CDR1 SEHNR and CDR2 FQNEAQ (reference sequence). CDR3 length: 11 amino acids. V lost 5 bases and J 7 bases, leaving 8 bases between the germline ends. CDR3 region: CASSKTFEAFF. The DNA for the CDR3 is TGTGCCAGCAGCAAGACATTTGAAGCTTTCTTT. Looking up the rest from reference TRBV7-9 and TRBJ1-1 gives the full variable domain: DTGVSQNPRHKITKRGQNVTFRCDPISEHNRLYWYRQTLGQGPEFLTYFQNEAQLEKSRLLSDRFSAERPKGSFSTLEIQRTEQGDSAMYLCASSKTFEAFFGQGTRLTVV.

The chain recombines TRBV19 with TRBJ1-6, with 11 bases identical to TRBD1. Trimming at V came to 5 bases and at J to 8 bases, leaving 5 bases not matched to a gene. CDR1 and CDR2 (germline): LNHDA, SQIVND (reference sequence). CDR3 size: 15 residues. DNA of the CDR3: TGTGCCAGTAGTCCCAGGACAGGGGGCGATTCACCCCTCCACTTT. Translated: CASSPRTGGDSPLHF.

The chain recombines TRBV15 with TRBJ1-4, with 8 bases identical to TRBD1. The CDR3 length is 17 residues. From germline, CDR1 is LNHNV and CDR2 YYDKDF (reference sequence). Trimming took 3 bases from V and 4 from J; bases not matched to a gene: 10. The CDR3 spells CATSSYHLGQGNEKLFF. DNA of the CDR3: TGTGCCACCAGCAGCTATCACTTAGGACAGGGTAATGAAAAACTGTTTTTT. Complete variable domain (other parts from reference TRBV15 and TRBJ1-4): DAMVIQNPRYQVTQFGKPVTLSCSQTLNHNVMYWYQQKSSQAPKLLFHYYDKDFNNEADTPDNFQSRRPNTSFCFLDIRSPGLGDTAMYLCATSSYHLGQGNEKLFFGSGTQLSVL.

The gene calls are TRBV25-1 and TRBJ1-1, with 8 bases that match TRBD1. The germline gives CDR1 MGHDK, CDR2 SYGVNS. The V gene end was trimmed by 3 bases and the J gene end by 1 base; junction bases not matched to a gene: 4. The CDR3 is made up of 15 amino acids. The CDR3 here is CASSDQGTGNTEAFF. The CDR3 nucleotides read TGTGCCAGCAGTGACCAAGGGACAGGGAACACTGAAGCTTTCTTT. The whole variable domain, filled in from reference TRBV25-1 and TRBJ1-1, reads EADIYQTPRYLVIGTGKKITLECSQTMGHDKMYWYQQDPGMELHLIHYSYGVNSTEKGDLSSESTVSRIRTEHFPLTLESARPSHTSQYLCASSDQGTGNTEAFFGQGTRLTVV.